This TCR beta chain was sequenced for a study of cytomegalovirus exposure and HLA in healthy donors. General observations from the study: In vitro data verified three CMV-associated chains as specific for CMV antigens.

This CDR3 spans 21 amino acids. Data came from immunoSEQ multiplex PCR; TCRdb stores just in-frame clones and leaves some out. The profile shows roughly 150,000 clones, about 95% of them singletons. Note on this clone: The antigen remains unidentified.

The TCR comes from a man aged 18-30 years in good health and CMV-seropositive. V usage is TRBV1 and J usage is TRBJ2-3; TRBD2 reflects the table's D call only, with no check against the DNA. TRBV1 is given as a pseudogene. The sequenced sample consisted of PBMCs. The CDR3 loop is CTSSQDLNGRAKLMSTDTQYF. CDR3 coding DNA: TGCACCAGCAGCCAAGATCTAAACGGGAGGGCCAAATTGATGTCCACAGATACGCAGTATTTT.